This is a list of T cell receptor beta chains from one sample in a study of T-cell memory formation after mild COVID-19. TCRdb called the 5' RACE reads again in MiXCR, with one record for every CDR3 protein. The data contain about 560,000 distinct CDR3 sequences, roughly 17% of them singletons. Sequences were obtained from PBMCs or a T cell subset sorted from them (not recorded which). The receptors originated from an adult woman who had mild COVID-19 (a few samples of this study predate the infection). Cell type and time point are not known. Both conserved end residues are part of each CDR3. The order of the fields is clone size, D gene, J gene, V gene, CDR3 DNA, CDR3 protein. A D gene is named only where the DNA matches it firmly. Not every row has a clone size; where given, it reads once, few, many or a size class.

-	-	TRBJ2-3	TRBV7-2	TGTGCCAGCAGCTCCACGGGGACCCTAAGGGGGGATACGCAGTATTTT	CASSSTGTLRGDTQYF
few	-	TRBJ1-5	TRBV6-5	TGTGCCAGCAGTTCCATATCTCCGGGAAGCAATCAGCCCCAGCATTTT	CASSSISPGSNQPQHF
-	TRBD2	TRBJ2-3	TRBV20-1	TGCAGTGCTATTACTCTAGCGGGGGAGGGAGGGGCAGATACGCAGTATTTT	CSAITLAGEGGADTQYF
-	-	TRBJ1-4	TRBV7-9	TGTGCCAGCACCCTGGTATCGGAAGAAAAACTGTTTTTT	CASTLVSEEKLFF
-	TRBD2	TRBJ2-7	TRBV5-1	TGCGCCAGCAGCTTTCAGCGGGGAGCGTACGAGCAGTACTTC	CASSFQRGAYEQYF
many	-	TRBJ2-6	TRBV7-2	TGTGCCAGCAGCCGGGACGTTGCTGGGGCCAACGTCCTGACTTTC	CASSRDVAGANVLTF
-	TRBD2	TRBJ2-3	TRBV7-2	TGTGCCAGCAGCTTCGGACTAGCGGGGGGCGAAGATACGCAGTATTTT	CASSFGLAGGEDTQYF
few	-	TRBJ2-3	TRBV3-1	TGTGCCAGCAGCCGAGGGCCGGGGCCACTTGGAGATACGCAGTATTTT	CASSRGPGPLGDTQYF
few	-	TRBJ1-2	TRBV29-1	TGCAGCGTGGGGCACAGGCAACCTGCTAACTATGGCTACACCTTC	CSVGHRQPANYGYTF
-	-	TRBJ1-4	TRBV18	TGTGCCAGCTCACCAGTCGGGGAACGGGGGAGCGAAAAACTGTTTTTT	CASSPVGERGSEKLFF
-	-	TRBJ2-3	TRBV5-1	TGCGCCAGCAGCGGGGGCACGGAAGATACGCAGTATTTT	CASSGGTEDTQYF
many	-	TRBJ2-2	TRBV7-9	TGTGCCAGCACCGGGGAGCTGTTTTTT	CASTGELFF